This TCR beta chain was documented in a study of monozygotic twins with inflammatory bowel disease. Study-wide results and limits: Relative clonotype sharing with others was diminished in IBD patients versus healthy twins, particularly with disease activity.

Remarks on this clonotype: Antigen: not known.

CDR1 DFQATT and CDR2 SNEGSKA come from the germline V gene (reference sequence). This CDR3 spans 15 amino acids. TCRdb reprocessed the 5' RACE reads, with one entry per CDR3 protein and no DNA. This sample lists around 190,000 distinct CDR3 sequences; its ten largest clones have 1.5% to 2%. Sequenced input: blood. The chain employs TRBV20-1 and TRBJ2-3; with no DNA, the TCRdb D assignment of TRBD2 cannot be verified. The sequence came from a human donor with ulcerative colitis or Crohn's disease, or a healthy co-twin of an affected twin (not recorded which). The CDR3 reads CSANLAGHSTDTQYF.